This T cell receptor (beta chain) was documented in a study of cytomegalovirus exposure and HLA in healthy donors. About the research overall: An early data release held approximately 85 million unique TCRs from HLA-typed donors. Study conclusions and caveats: Most subjects' HLA-A and HLA-B alleles were reportedly predicted from TCR beta sequences.

In the PCR, 60 Vbeta and 13 Jbeta primers were used. The table came from immunoSEQ multiplex PCR; TCRdb's copy has only in-frame clones and leaves some out. The table records over 150,000 clones, 77% of them present only once. Note on this clone: Its specificity is unknown.

CDR1 is SNHLY and CDR2 is FYNNEI in the germline V gene. The CDR3 is made up of 15 amino acids. Trimming left V 4 bases short and J 4 bases short, with 15 bases between. The receptor was isolated from a woman in her sixties or seventies in good health and CMV-seropositive. Sequencing input: PBMCs. The V gene is TRBV2, the J gene TRBJ2-3, with D tentatively TRBD1 (6 bases). Here the CDR3 DNA reads TGTGCCAGCAGTGGTACAGGGCTCGCGCCAGATACGCAGTATTTT. Translation gives CASSGTGLAPDTQYF. The full variable domain, completed using reference TRBV2 and TRBJ2-3, is EPEVTQTPSHQVTQMGQEVILRCVPISNHLYFYWYRQILGQKVEFLVSFYNNEISEKSEIFDDQFSVERPDGSNFTLKIRSTKLEDSAMYFCASSGTGLAPDTQYFGPGTRLTVL.